This TCR beta chain was profiled in a study of T-cell memory formation after mild COVID-19. Across the study: TCR clustering was largely donor specific. The study, taken as a whole, reports: The finding that pre-infection memory included some responding clones suggested that cross-reactive memory joined.

Notes on this clonotype: Antigen: not known.

TCRdb ran MiXCR on the 5' RACE reads and lists one entry per CDR3 protein. The table lists hundreds of thousands of distinct CDR3 sequences, roughly 20% of them singletons, with around 9.2% in the top ten. The CDR3 has 14 residues. V was clipped by 3 bases and J by 2 bases, with 10 bases between them. Germline CDR1 is ENHRY and CDR2 is SYGVKD. The rearrangement uses TRBV10-3 and TRBJ2-5; either TRBD1 or TRBD2 may supply D (5 bases each). The TCR was taken from an adult woman who had mild COVID-19 (a few samples of this study predate the infection). Cell type and time point are not known. The source material was PBMCs or a T cell subset sorted from them (not recorded which). CDR3 bases: TGTGCCATCAGTGACGGCAGGGAGCAAGAGACCCAGTACTTC. Translated, it gives CAISDGREQETQYF.